Following are 11 T cell receptor beta chains from one sample sequenced in a study of shared clonotypes between healthy human individuals. Data came from immunoSEQ multiplex PCR; TCRdb stores just in-frame clones and leaves some out. This sample carries some 2.1 million clones, 95% of them seen once, and the ten largest clones take around 0.13%. Specimen: naive CD4+ T cells sorted from blood. Sample subset: CD45RA+ positively selected. These receptors all come from a man aged 18-30 years in good health.

Notes on this clone: Different DNA sequences within this sample yield the same CDR3. The rearrangement joins TRBV5-1 to TRBJ2-7, with TRBD2 matching 7 bases. The CDR3 runs 13 residues. In germline, CDR1 is SGHRS, CDR2 YFSETQ. The J segment lost 1 base and the V segment lost 4 bases, leaving 2 bases of the junction unmatched. CDR3 nucleotide sequence: TGCGCCAGCAGCAGGGGACTATCCTACGAGCAGTACTTC. Translated, it gives CASSRGLSYEQYF.

This chain connects TRBV7-2 to TRBJ1-1, with D maybe TRBD1 (5 bases). Trimming pared 6 bases from V and 2 bases from J, leaving 13 bases between. The CDR3 runs to 14 residues. From germline, CDR1 is SGHTA and CDR2 FQGNSA. The DNA of the CDR3 is TGTGCCAGCAGTTGGGGCAGCGTCAACACTGAAGCTTTCTTT. Translated: CASSWGSVNTEAFF.

Note on this clone: In the same sample, other DNA sequences code for this CDR3. The chain recombines TRBV5-1 with TRBJ1-1; possible D gene TRBD1, 6 bases. V was shortened by 4 bases and J by 2 bases, with 9 bases between the two germline ends. The CDR3 totals 13 residues. Germline values: CDR1 SGHRS, CDR2 YFSETQ. The CDR3 coding sequence is TGCGCCAGCAGCCGGGACACAAACACTGAAGCTTTCTTT. Its translation is CASSRDTNTEAFF. Full variable domain (rest looked up from reference TRBV5-1 and TRBJ1-1): KAGVTQTPRYLIKTRGQQVTLSCSPISGHRSVSWYQQTPGQGLQFLFEYFSETQRNKGNFPGRFSGRQFSNSRSEMNVSTLELGDSALYLCASSRDTNTEAFFGQGTRLTVV.

The genes are TRBV30 and TRBJ1-4, with TRBD1 as a possible D gene (5 bases). The CDR3 runs 15 residues. CDR1 and CDR2 from the germline V gene are GTSNPN and SVGIG (reference sequence). Between the trimmed V and J ends, which lost 4 bases and 0 bases, there was a span of 12 bases. This CDR3 is CAWTSGHATNEKLFF. The CDR3 DNA reads as TGTGCCTGGACCTCGGGGCATGCAACTAATGAAAAACTGTTTTTT.

The rearrangement joins TRBV4-3 to TRBJ2-7; 8 nucleotides match TRBD2. The germline gives CDR1 LGHNA, CDR2 YSLEER. There are 14 residues in the CDR3. The junction had 8 bases not matched to a gene; V was cut back by 4 bases and J by 6 bases. The DNA of the CDR3 is TGCGCCAGCAGCCTCACTAGCGGTCCGGGCGAGCAGTACTTC. This codes for CASSLTSGPGEQYF.

A single count supports this clone. The chain uses TRBV27 and TRBJ1-1; a possible D gene is TRBD1 (5 bases). CDR1 and CDR2 (germline): MNHEY, SMNVEV (reference sequence). V was cut by 5 bases and J by 1 base, with 8 bases left in between. The CDR3 contains 13 residues. The DNA of the CDR3 is TGTGCCAGCAGTGGAGGGACGAACACTGAAGCTTTCTTT. Translation gives CASSGGTNTEAFF.

V is TRBV19 and J is TRBJ1-2; 7 bases fit TRBD1. V gave up 6 bases and J gave up 7 bases; unmatched junction bases: 17. The CDR3 runs 16 residues. CDR1 LNHDA and CDR2 SQIVND come from the germline V gene (reference sequence). The CDR3 sequence: CASSAENRGGEAGYTF. CDR3 nucleotides: TGTGCCAGTAGCGCTGAGAACAGGGGCGGCGAAGCTGGCTACACCTTC.

The chain combines TRBV5-1 with TRBJ2-3; 10 bases align to TRBD1. This CDR3 has 15 residues. Trimming took 4 bases from V and 0 from J; bases not matched to a gene: 2. In germline, CDR1 is SGHRS, CDR2 YFSETQ. The CDR3 loop reads CASSRTGGSTDTQYF. The DNA of the CDR3 is TGCGCCAGCAGCCGGACAGGGGGTAGCACAGATACGCAGTATTTT.

This chain connects TRBV6-6 to TRBJ2-2, with TRBD2 matching over 7 bases. The V gene end was trimmed by 2 bases and the J gene end by 5 bases; junction bases not matched to a gene: 8. The CDR3 extends over 16 amino acids. Germline V lookup: CDR1 MNHNY, CDR2 SVGAGI (reference sequence). The CDR3: CASSYGTGGWTGELFF. The DNA of the CDR3 is TGTGCCAGCAGTTACGGGACGGGGGGATGGACCGGGGAGCTGTTTTTT.

This clone has only one observation. V is TRBV6-5 and J is TRBJ2-7, with D possibly matching TRBD1 (5 bases). Trimming removed 9 bases at V and 4 bases at J, with 7 bases between. Germline lookup yields CDR1 MNHEY and CDR2 SVGAGI. The CDR3 covers 10 residues. The CDR3 bases are TGTGCCAGACAGGCGTACGAGCAGTACTTC. Translating it yields CARQAYEQYF.

The V and J genes are TRBV19 and TRBJ2-7; D might be TRBD1 (6 bases). Germline V gene data show CDR1 as LNHDA and CDR2 as SQIVND (reference sequence). V lost 6 bases to trimming and J lost 4 bases, with 16 bases between them. The CDR3 length is 14 residues. CDR3 coding DNA: TGTGCCAGTAGACTGGCAGGGGAGTCGTACGAGCAGTACTTC. Translated, it gives CASRLAGESYEQYF.